This passage covers 32 T cell receptor beta chains from one sample sequenced in a study of T cell repertoires in cytomegalovirus infection. TCRdb processed the reads anew with MiXCR; each CDR3 protein has one entry. There are some 350,000 distinct CDR3 sequences in the sample; 15% to 20% occur only once, and approximately 10% lies in the top ten. Sequencing was done on a sample of PBMCs. The source of these receptors is a human donor in good health (CMV status not recorded). Some clones in this sample may be carry-over from other donors' samples.

This clonotype was recorded a few times. The V call is TRBV5-1, the J call TRBJ1-6, with TRBD1 identical over 9 bases. Unmatched junction bases numbered 9, after V lost 4 bases and J lost 7 bases. Germline V CDR1 and CDR2: SGHRS, YFSETQ. CDR3 length: 16 amino acids. The CDR3 DNA follows: TGCGCCAGCAGCCCCGAGCGCGGGACAGGGAATTCACCCCTCCACTTT. Its translation is CASSPERGTGNSPLHF.

This clonotype was counted many times. The V gene is TRBV6-1, the J gene TRBJ1-3; D remains ambiguous. V was shortened by 5 bases and J by 0 bases, with 11 bases between the two germline ends. Germline V CDR1 and CDR2: MNHNS, SASEGT. The CDR3 extends over 15 amino acids. In DNA, the CDR3 is TGTGCCAGCAGTCGGACTCAGGTCTCTGGAAACACCATATATTTT. Its protein is CASSRTQVSGNTIYF.

The J gene is TRBJ1-2, the V gene TRBV20-1; 8 bases map to TRBD1. J was trimmed by 4 bases and V by 0 bases; bases with no gene match: 10. Germline values: CDR1 DFQATT, CDR2 SNEGSKA (reference sequence). CDR3 length equals 16 residues. The chain's CDR3 is CSARDPRTGSAYGYTF. Written as DNA, the CDR3 is TGCAGTGCTAGAGATCCCCGGACAGGGTCTGCCTATGGCTACACCTTC.

This clonotype was detected a few times. The rearrangement uses TRBV5-3 and TRBJ1-2, with unresolved D. TRBV5-3 is marked as an open reading frame, function uncertain. V was clipped by 8 bases and J by 3 bases, with 26 bases between them. This CDR3 contains 17 residues. The CDR3 nucleotides read TGTGCCAGCAGCCCGGTGGGCAGGAGAGTCAACTACTATGGCTACACCTTC. The encoded protein is CASSPVGRRVNYYGYTF.

The chain recombines TRBV7-9 with TRBJ2-5, with D perhaps matching TRBD1 or TRBD2 (6 bases each). From germline, CDR1 is SEHNR and CDR2 FQNEAQ (reference sequence). Trimming shortened V by 2 bases and J by 0 bases, and 13 bases separated the two germline ends. This CDR3 comprises 16 residues. CDR3 sequence: CASSLKGGPHQETQYF. CDR3 in DNA: TGTGCCAGCAGCTTAAAAGGGGGGCCCCACCAAGAGACCCAGTACTTC.

Comments on this clonotype: At one boundary the junction diverges from the germline segment, which might be a read error. This rearrangement joins TRBV2 to TRBJ2-5, with D possibly TRBD2 on 6 matching bases. The CDR3 is 12 amino acids. Germline V lookup: CDR1 SNHLY, CDR2 FYNNEI. This chain's CDR3 is CASRAGTSSTDF. Here the CDR3 DNA reads TGTGCCAGCAGGGCGGGGACCTCTTCGACCGACTTC.

The chain recombines TRBV14 with TRBJ1-2; the D gene is possibly TRBD1 (6 bases). The CDR3 contains 15 residues. The ends were cut back, 1 base at V and 6 bases at J, with 15 bases in the middle. Germline V gives CDR1 SGHDN, CDR2 FVKESK. The CDR3 is CASSQAYGGANGYTF. DNA of the CDR3: TGTGCCAGCAGCCAAGCTTACGGGGGCGCAAATGGCTACACCTTC.

This clonotype was picked up many times. The chain carries TRBV7-8 and TRBJ1-1, with D uncertain. The CDR3 covers 14 residues. The V end lost 7 bases, the J end lost 1 base, and 13 bases lay between the germline ends. Germline CDR1 reads SGHVS; CDR2 reads FQNEAQ. CDR3 nucleotides: TGTGCCAGCATCCTATTGGAGGGGAACACTGAAGCTTTCTTT. Its translation is CASILLEGNTEAFF.

This clonotype was seen many times. V is TRBV7-9 and J is TRBJ1-5, with D perhaps TRBD1 (5 bases). Trimming left V 3 bases short and J 11 bases short, with 11 bases between. This CDR3 spans 12 amino acids. Germline-derived CDR1 and CDR2 are SEHNR and FQNEAQ (reference sequence). The CDR3 protein is CASSLGDSAQHF. The CDR3 DNA follows: TGTGCCAGCAGCTTGGGAGACAGTGCCCAGCATTTT.

This clonotype showed up just a few times. V usage is TRBV19 and J usage is TRBJ1-1; D might be TRBD1 (6 bases). V was pared by 7 bases and J by 6 bases, with 24 bases between. This CDR3 is built from 16 residues. Germline V gene sequence: CDR1 LNHDA, CDR2 SQIVND (reference sequence). The CDR3 reads CASNFGPGGQEPEAFF. In nucleotides, the CDR3 is TGTGCCAGTAACTTCGGACCGGGGGGGCAGGAACCTGAAGCTTTCTTT.

The chain joins TRBV10-3 to TRBJ2-5, with D maybe TRBD1 (6 bases). From germline, CDR1 is ENHRY and CDR2 SYGVKD. The V end was cut by 0 bases, the J end by 6 bases, with 17 bases between. This CDR3 has 16 residues. CDR3: CAISESTGTLVQTQYF. CDR3 nucleotides: TGTGCCATCAGTGAGTCTACAGGGACCCTCGTTCAGACCCAGTACTTC.

To note about this clonotype: A read error may account for a junction end that differs from germline. The genes are TRBV20-1 and TRBJ2-1, with a possible D match to TRBD1 (7 bases). The CDR3 is 12 amino acids. Germline V lookup: CDR1 DFQATT, CDR2 SNEGSKA (reference sequence). CDR3 DNA sequence: TGCAGTGCTAGGGACCCGGGGGACAGAGAGCCCTTC. Its protein product is CSARDPGDREPF.

There are many counts of this clonotype. The chain is built from TRBV5-5 and TRBJ1-1, with D unresolved. The ends were cut back, 0 bases at V and 0 bases at J, with 9 bases in the middle. CDR1 is SGHKS, CDR2 YYEKEE, per germline (reference sequence). The CDR3 is made up of 15 amino acids. CDR3: CASSLVPTVNTEAFF. In nucleotides, the CDR3 is TGTGCCAGCAGCTTGGTCCCAACGGTGAACACTGAAGCTTTCTTT.

The count of this clonotype is one. The chain employs TRBV6-5 and TRBJ1-1, with a tentative D call TRBD1 (6 bases). Germline loops: CDR1 MNHEY, CDR2 SVGAGI. V lost 0 bases and J lost 3, with 14 bases in between. The CDR3 is 16 residues long. In nucleotides, the CDR3 is TGTGCCAGCAGTTACTCGTCCGGGGGGCCATACACTGAAGCTTTCTTT. Its protein product is CASSYSSGGPYTEAFF.

The J gene is TRBJ2-5, the V gene TRBV3-1, with D perhaps being TRBD1 or TRBD2 (5 bases each). Deletions cut 4 bases from V and 2 bases from J, with 11 bases between. Germline loops: CDR1 LGHDT, CDR2 YNNKEL (reference sequence). This CDR3 is built from 14 residues. The CDR3 nucleotides read TGTGCCAGCAGCCGGGGGACGCATCAAGAGACCCAGTACTTC. As protein: CASSRGTHQETQYF.

Many counts were recorded for this clonotype. The chain carries TRBV7-9 and TRBJ2-6; a possible D gene is TRBD1 (5 bases). This CDR3 region has 14 residues. CDR1 and CDR2 from the germline V gene are SEHNR and FQNEAQ (reference sequence). V gave up 5 bases and J gave up 4 bases, with 9 bases separating them. CDR3 DNA sequence: TGTGCCAGCAGCGCCCGGACAGGGGCCAACGTCCTGACTTTC. It specifies CASSARTGANVLTF.

The chain employs TRBV5-4 and TRBJ1-1; D is possibly TRBD1 (5 bases). The V gene lost 5 bases and the J gene lost 1 base, with 12 bases spanning the gap. Looked up from germline, CDR1 is SGHNT and CDR2 is YYREEE (reference sequence). The CDR3 totals 14 residues. The DNA of the CDR3 is TGTGCCAGCAGGCTTGTGGGGCCGAACACTGAAGCTTTCTTT. Protein sequence: CASRLVGPNTEAFF.

This clonotype has more than one count but fewer than ten. The rearrangement uses TRBV7-2 and TRBJ1-5; D is ambiguous. Germline V gives CDR1 SGHTA, CDR2 FQGNSA. Trimming took 6 bases from V and 5 from J, leaving 8 bases between them. This CDR3 is 12 amino acids long. CDR3 bases: TGTGCCAGCAGTCAAGCGGATCAGCCCCAGCATTTT. It translates to CASSQADQPQHF. Drawing the rest from reference TRBV7-2 and TRBJ1-5, the complete variable domain is GAGVSQSPSNKVTEKGKDVELRCDPISGHTALYWYRQSLGQGLEFLIYFQGNSAPDKSGLPSDRFSAERTGGSVSTLTIQRTQQEDSAVYLCASSQADQPQHFGDGTRLSIL.

The rearrangement uses TRBV20-1 and TRBJ1-6; D perhaps matches TRBD1 (5 bases). Germline V CDR1 and CDR2: DFQATT, SNEGSKA (reference sequence). The CDR3 loop spans 15 amino acids. V was shortened by 2 bases and J by 4 bases, with 12 bases between the two germline ends. CDR3 bases: TGCAGTGCTAGAAGGGACGGTTTTTATAATTCACCCCTCCACTTT. This encodes CSARRDGFYNSPLHF.

The V call is TRBV10-3, the J call TRBJ2-3, with 8 bases identical to TRBD2. V trimming: 10 bases; J trimming: 3 bases; junction bases outside the gene matches: 6. This CDR3 contains 13 residues. CDR1 and CDR2 (germline): ENHRY, SYGVKD. In nucleotides, the CDR3 is TGTGCCACCCTGACTAGCGAAACAGATACGCAGTATTTT. It codes for CATLTSETDTQYF.

This clonotype showed up just a few times. The J gene is TRBJ2-5, the V gene TRBV7-2; TRBD2 matches 13 bases. This CDR3 is built from 16 residues. V shed 2 bases, J shed 7 bases, and the junction held 7 bases outside the gene matches. Germline V gene lookup returns CDR1 SGHTA and CDR2 FQGNSA. CDR3 protein: CASSLLGLAGPATQYF. CDR3 in DNA: TGTGCCAGCAGCTTATTGGGACTAGCGGGGCCAGCGACCCAGTACTTC.

This clonotype came up many times. At one boundary the junction diverges from the germline segment, which might be a read error. The genes are TRBV7-2 and TRBJ2-5; 8 bases agree with TRBD2. The germline CDR1 and CDR2 sequences are SGHTA and FQGNSA. This CDR3 region has 14 residues. The DNA of the CDR3 is TGTGCCAGCAGCCTAGCGGGCCGGGCAGAGACCCAGTACTTC. Its translation is CASSLAGRAETQYF.

The sample holds a few counts of this clonotype. The V call is TRBV6-6, the J call TRBJ2-5; the match to TRBD2 covers 9 bases. With 4 bases clipped from V and 1 base from J, the junction kept 7 bases outside the gene matches. The length of the CDR3 is 16 residues. From germline, CDR1 is MNHNY and CDR2 SVGAGI (reference sequence). In nucleotides, the CDR3 is TGTGCCAGCAGTTCTAGGGCGGGGGGGCTCCAAGAGACCCAGTACTTC. This translates into CASSSRAGGLQETQYF.

The sample holds many counts of this clonotype. The V gene is TRBV20-1, the J gene TRBJ2-5; unclear D gene. CDR3 size: 10 residues. The V end lost 1 base, the J end lost 5 bases, and 2 bases lay between the germline ends. CDR1 and CDR2 from the germline V gene are DFQATT and SNEGSKA (reference sequence). The CDR3 loop reads CSARVETQYF. The CDR3 region has the DNA TGCAGTGCTAGAGTCGAGACCCAGTACTTC.

In its sample, this clonotype was seen a few times. The rearrangement joins TRBV24-1 to TRBJ2-1; 14 nucleotides align to TRBD2. V dropped 5 bases and J dropped 10; count of bases not matched to a gene: 6. There are 15 residues in the CDR3. Germline loops: CDR1 KGHDR, CDR2 SFDVKD. CDR3 sequence reads: CATSGRLAGGLEQFF. As DNA, the CDR3 is TGTGCCACCAGTGGGAGACTAGCGGGAGGGTTGGAGCAGTTCTTC.

The rearrangement joins TRBV14 to TRBJ2-3, with TRBD2 matching 10 bases. The V gene's germline CDR1 is SGHDN and CDR2 FVKESK. The CDR3 runs 17 residues. V shed 5 bases, J shed 1 base, and the junction held 9 bases outside the gene matches. The CDR3, as DNA: TGTGCCAGCAGCTCGGGACTAGCGCTTTGGGGCACAGATACGCAGTATTTT. This translates into CASSSGLALWGTDTQYF.

This clonotype was seen ten or more times. V usage is TRBV28 and J usage is TRBJ2-5; a weak D match, TRBD2 (6 bases). The germline gives CDR1 MDHEN, CDR2 SYDVKM. This CDR3 is built from 15 residues. Trimming removed 6 bases at V and 1 base at J, with 15 bases between. CDR3 protein: CASRTRWGPQETQYF. In nucleotides, the CDR3 is TGTGCCAGCAGGACTAGATGGGGACCCCAAGAGACCCAGTACTTC.

In this sample, this clonotype turned up many times. The chain uses TRBV6-1 and TRBJ1-1, with D possibly being TRBD1 (5 bases). Between the trimmed V and J ends, which lost 7 bases and 0 bases, there was a span of 9 bases. Germline CDR1 and CDR2: MNHNS and SASEGT. This CDR3 contains 13 residues. This CDR3 is CASTRTLNTEAFF. DNA for the CDR3: TGTGCCAGCACCAGGACACTGAACACTGAAGCTTTCTTT.

This clonotype was seen only a few times. The rearrangement links TRBV12-5 to TRBJ1-1; D uncertain. The germline V and J ends were trimmed by 0 bases and 6 bases, with 8 bases remaining between them. Per germline, CDR1 LGHNT and CDR2 FRNRAP. This CDR3 spans 13 amino acids. CDR3 DNA sequence: TGTGCTAGTGGTTTGGTATATGGGTCTGAAGCTTTCTTT. Its translation: CASGLVYGSEAFF.

This clonotype was counted only a few times. CDR3 residues: CASSSGDTYEQYF. For the CDR3, the DNA is TGTGCCAGCAGCTCAGGGGACACCTACGAGCAGTACTTC. This chain links TRBV7-2 with TRBJ2-7, with a possible D match to TRBD1 (6 bases). The CDR3 spans 13 residues. Between the trimmed V and J ends, which lost 4 bases and 2 bases, there was a span of 9 bases. Germline V lookup: CDR1 SGHTA, CDR2 FQGNSA.

V and J are TRBV7-6 and TRBJ2-3; unclear D gene. The CDR3 contains 13 residues. The ends were cut back, 5 bases at V and 2 bases at J, with 8 bases in the middle. Looked up from germline, CDR1 is SGHVS and CDR2 is FNYEAQ. CDR3 nucleotide sequence: TGTGCCAGCAGCCCCCAGGACACAGATACGCAGTATTTT. It specifies CASSPQDTDTQYF.

This clonotype was counted at least ten times. At one end the junction does not follow the germline gene, possibly because of a read error. The J gene is TRBJ2-1, the V gene TRBV7-2, with no clear D. The germline V gene encodes CDR1 SGHTA and CDR2 FQGNSA. The CDR3 has 14 amino acids. The CDR3 loop is CASSIAVGSGEQFF. CDR3 coding DNA: TGTGCCAGCAGCATAGCCGTGGGTTCTGGTGAGCAGTTCTTC.